These 29 T cell receptor beta chains share one sample of origin, sequenced in a study of identical twins. TCRdb re-derived calls from the 5' RACE reads in MiXCR, one entry per CDR3 protein. This table has hundreds of thousands of distinct CDR3 sequences, 15% to 20% appearing once. These data were also filed under a second study, of T cells expressing NK-cell markers.

The sequenced material came from PBMCs. Every receptor here comes from a woman under 30 in good health.

The J gene is TRBJ1-6, the V gene TRBV6-5; no definite D call. The CDR3 sequence is 12 residues long. V lost 6 bases and J 9 bases, leaving 9 bases between the germline ends. The germline gives CDR1 MNHEY, CDR2 SVGAGI. CDR3 coding DNA: TGTGCCAGCAGACGGCCAGGTTCACCCCTCCACTTT. This codes for CASRRPGSPLHF.

A few counts support this clonotype. The chain is built from TRBV20-1 and TRBJ2-7; no clear D gene. Per the germline V gene, CDR1 is DFQATT and CDR2 is SNEGSKA (reference sequence). The V gene lost 0 bases and the J gene lost 0 bases, with 6 bases spanning the gap. This CDR3 comprises 13 residues. This CDR3 is CSARDESSYEQYF. For the CDR3, the DNA is TGCAGTGCTAGAGACGAGAGCTCCTACGAGCAGTACTTC.

This clonotype was observed a handful of times. This could be a read error, since a much larger clone is one nucleotide away. The gene calls are TRBV9 and TRBJ2-7; D call uncertain. Germline CDR1 reads SGDLS; CDR2 reads YYNGEE. Trimming took 7 bases from V and 6 from J, leaving 5 bases between them. The CDR3 loop spans 9 amino acids. CDR3 nucleotides: TGTGCCAGCGGCTCCGAGCAGTACTTC. Translated: CASGSEQYF.

This clonotype came up a few times. V usage is TRBV12-3 or TRBV12-4 and J usage is TRBJ2-3; weak D call: TRBD2 (5 bases). V lost 6 bases and J 2 bases, leaving 9 bases between the germline ends. This CDR3 comprises 13 residues. DNA for the CDR3: TGTGCCAGCAGGGTGACTAACACAGATACGCAGTATTTT. Residues: CASRVTNTDTQYF.

The V gene is TRBV19, the J gene TRBJ2-3, with D perhaps TRBD1 or TRBD2 (5 bases each). The germline V gene encodes CDR1 LNHDA and CDR2 SQIVND (reference sequence). Trimming cost V 10 bases and J 2 bases, with 16 bases left between them. The CDR3 is 14 residues long. CDR3 DNA sequence: TGTGCCACCACCCCGGGGCAGACCACAGATACGCAGTATTTT. Translating gives CATTPGQTTDTQYF.

The rearrangement joins TRBV5-1 to TRBJ2-3; D not certain. The germline V gene encodes CDR1 SGHRS and CDR2 YFSETQ. Trimming took off 0 bases at V and 6 bases at J, with 11 bases between the two ends. The CDR3 contains 14 residues. The CDR3 DNA sequence: TGCGCCAGCAGCTTGGGCCCGCAACCGGATACGCAGTATTTT. Protein product: CASSLGPQPDTQYF.

This clonotype was seen repeatedly, ten times or more. V is TRBV6-2 or TRBV6-3 and J is TRBJ1-5, with D unclear. Deletions cut 6 bases from V and 0 bases from J, with 6 bases between. From germline, CDR1 is MNHEY and CDR2 SVGEGT. The CDR3 totals 13 residues. CDR3 coding DNA: TGTGCCAGCAGCCAGTATAGCAATCAGCCCCAGCATTTT. This codes for CASSQYSNQPQHF.

This clonotype has a handful of counts. The chain has TRBV21-1 and TRBJ2-4; the table's D call, TRBD2, has no DNA check behind it. TRBV21-1 is flagged as a pseudogene. The CDR3 has 16 amino acids. The CDR3 coding sequence is TGTGCCAGCAGCCCCCAATCGGAGAGCCTCAAAAACATTCAGTACTTC. This codes for CASSPQSESLKNIQYF.

This clonotype turned up a few times. The chain uses TRBV7-3 and TRBJ2-7; D not resolved. Trimming shortened V by 5 bases and J by 4 bases, and 18 bases separated the two germline ends. Germline V gene lookup returns CDR1 SGHTA and CDR2 FQGTGA. This CDR3 spans 15 amino acids. The CDR3 region has the DNA TGTGCCAGCAGCATACAACATGGGTTTAGGTACGAGCAGTACTTC. Translating gives CASSIQHGFRYEQYF.

The chain combines TRBV6-5 with TRBJ2-3; TRBD2 agrees at 8 bases. Trimming removed 0 bases from V and 5 bases from J; junction bases left unmatched: 4. The CDR3 length is 15 residues. From germline, CDR1 is MNHEY and CDR2 SVGAGI. CDR3 residues: CASSYSGLEVDTQYF. CDR3 coding DNA: TGTGCCAGCAGTTACTCGGGACTAGAAGTAGATACGCAGTATTTT.

This clonotype has a handful of counts. This chain connects TRBV27 to TRBJ1-1; D is perhaps TRBD1 (5 bases). The germline CDR1 and CDR2 sequences are MNHEY and SMNVEV (reference sequence). With 4 bases removed from V and 4 bases from J, the gap between germline ends came to 16 bases. This CDR3 is 15 amino acids long. In nucleotides, the CDR3 is TGTGCCAGCAGTTCCCCGGCAGGGAGGGTCACTGAAGCTTTCTTT. It yields the protein CASSSPAGRVTEAFF.

This clonotype has more than one count but fewer than ten. This rearrangement joins TRBV12-3 or TRBV12-4 to TRBJ2-5, with D uncertain. With 4 bases removed from V and 5 bases from J, the gap between germline ends came to 14 bases. The CDR3 totals 14 residues. CDR3 protein: CASSSSVRSETQYF. DNA for the CDR3: TGTGCCAGCAGTTCCTCGGTTCGGAGCGAGACCCAGTACTTC.

This clonotype was seen only a few times. The J gene is TRBJ2-3, the V gene TRBV9, with 7 bases lining up with TRBD1. Germline-derived CDR1 and CDR2 are SGDLS and YYNGEE. With 2 bases clipped from V and 1 base from J, the junction kept 4 bases outside the gene matches. This CDR3 region has 15 residues. Here the CDR3 reads CASSVEGARTDTQYF. The CDR3 nucleotides read TGTGCCAGCAGCGTTGAGGGGGCACGCACAGATACGCAGTATTTT. Based on the CDR3 plus reference TRBV9 and TRBJ2-3, the full variable domain is DSGVTQTPKHLITATGQRVTLRCSPRSGDLSVYWYQQSLDQGLQFLIQYYNGEERAKGNILERFSAQQFPDLHSELNLSSLELGDSALYFCASSVEGARTDTQYFGPGTRLTVL.

This clonotype was counted only a few times. The chain couples TRBV9 to TRBJ1-2; tentative D call: TRBD1 (5 bases). The CDR3 is 16 amino acids. The V gene's germline CDR1 is SGDLS and CDR2 YYNGEE. Trimming left V 4 bases short and J 0 bases short, with 16 bases between. The CDR3 protein is CASSPGTVITNYGYTF. DNA for the CDR3: TGTGCCAGCAGCCCCGGGACGGTGATTACTAACTATGGCTACACCTTC.

V and J are TRBV5-4 and TRBJ1-1; D is unresolved. The germline V gene has CDR1 SGHNT and CDR2 YYREEE (reference sequence). This CDR3 has 14 residues. V was clipped by 3 bases and J by 7 bases, with 16 bases between them. In DNA form, the CDR3 reads TGTGCCAGCAGCTCCCCGATAACAGAAAATGAAGCTTTCTTT. The encoded protein is CASSSPITENEAFF. Filled out from reference TRBV5-4 and TRBJ1-1, the complete variable domain reads ETGVTQSPTHLIKTRGQQVTLRCSSQSGHNTVSWYQQALGQGPQFIFQYYREEENGRGNFPPRFSGLQFPNYSSELNVNALELDDSALYLCASSSPITENEAFFGQGTRLTVV.

This clonotype has a handful of counts. The rearrangement joins TRBV7-2 to TRBJ1-1, with TRBD1 as a possible D gene (5 bases). CDR3 length: 14 residues. Germline V gene sequence: CDR1 SGHTA, CDR2 FQGNSA. Trimming pared 5 bases from V and 4 bases from J, leaving 14 bases between. As DNA, the CDR3 is TGTGCCAGCAGCGCCCACCAGGGTGTCACTGAAGCTTTCTTT. The encoded protein is CASSAHQGVTEAFF. Full variable domain (remainder filled in from reference TRBV7-2 and TRBJ1-1): GAGVSQSPSNKVTEKGKDVELRCDPISGHTALYWYRQSLGQGLEFLIYFQGNSAPDKSGLPSDRFSAERTGGSVSTLTIQRTQQEDSAVYLCASSAHQGVTEAFFGQGTRLTVV.

The chain links TRBV7-9 to TRBJ2-5, with 14 bases identical to TRBD2. V lost 7 bases to trimming and J lost 4 bases; unmatched junction nucleotides: 11. The V gene's germline CDR1 is SEHNR and CDR2 FQNEAQ (reference sequence). The CDR3 is 17 amino acids. This chain's CDR3 is CASIPGLAGVRGETQYF. The CDR3, as DNA: TGTGCCAGCATCCCGGGACTAGCGGGAGTTAGAGGAGAGACCCAGTACTTC.

There are a few counts of this clonotype. The V call is TRBV6-1, the J call TRBJ2-5, with 10 bases that match TRBD2. The CDR3 spans 15 residues. Germline assignment: CDR1 MNHNS and CDR2 SASEGT. Trimming took 5 bases from V and 5 from J; bases not matched to a gene: 8. CDR3 nucleotides: TGTGCCAGCAGTAAACCGGGACTAGCGTCCGAGACCCAGTACTTC. Translated, it gives CASSKPGLASETQYF.

This clonotype was observed a handful of times. The chain uses TRBV9 and TRBJ2-1, with 9 bases identical to TRBD2. This CDR3 has 15 residues. Germline-derived CDR1 and CDR2 are SGDLS and YYNGEE. V was pared by 0 bases and J by 6 bases, with 4 bases of the junction left unmatched. Written as DNA, the CDR3 is TGTGCCAGCAGCGTAGAGGGCGGGAGGGCCAATGAGCAGTTCTTC. It yields the protein CASSVEGGRANEQFF.

The chain combines TRBV20-1 with TRBJ2-1; 8 bases align to TRBD2. CDR1 and CDR2 (germline): DFQATT, SNEGSKA (reference sequence). Trimming cost V 2 bases and J 0 bases; bases outside gene matches: 6. The CDR3 runs to 16 residues. CDR3 loop: CSARTYSGSSYNEQFF. Here the CDR3 DNA reads TGCAGTGCTAGAACTTACAGCGGGAGCTCCTACAATGAGCAGTTCTTC.

This clonotype was observed a few times. This chain connects TRBV10-3 to TRBJ2-3, with a tentative D call TRBD1 (6 bases). CDR1 and CDR2 from the germline V gene are ENHRY and SYGVKD. The CDR3 is 15 residues long. The V end was cut by 0 bases, the J end by 2 bases, with 9 bases between. Here the CDR3 DNA reads TGTGCCATCAGTGAGTCGGGACAAACCACAGATACGCAGTATTTT. The encoded protein is CAISESGQTTDTQYF.

The chain uses TRBV4-3 and TRBJ2-7; 13 nucleotides match TRBD2. Germline V gene sequence: CDR1 LGHNA, CDR2 YSLEER. The junction had 6 bases not matched to a gene; V was cut back by 1 base and J by 6 bases. The CDR3 extends over 16 amino acids. CDR3 nucleotides: TGCGCCAGCAGCCAAGGGACTAGCGGGAGATATAGCGAGCAGTACTTC. Its protein is CASSQGTSGRYSEQYF.

A few counts support this clonotype. The V gene is TRBV10-3, the J gene TRBJ2-2; 8 bases align to TRBD1. The trim removed 7 bases at V and 6 bases at J, leaving 4 bases unmatched. CDR1 is ENHRY and CDR2 is SYGVKD in the germline V gene. This CDR3 comprises 13 residues. CDR3: CAITDRVPGELFF. The DNA for the CDR3 is TGTGCCATCACGGACAGGGTCCCCGGGGAGCTGTTTTTT.

This clonotype has more than one count but fewer than ten. This rearrangement joins TRBV5-5 to TRBJ2-7; tentatively, D is TRBD1 (6 bases). Trimming cost V 0 bases and J 0 bases, with 10 bases left between them. CDR3 size: 15 residues. Germline values: CDR1 SGHKS, CDR2 YYEKEE (reference sequence). The CDR3 nucleotides are TGTGCCAGCAGCTTGGGTCCGGACAGCTCCTACGAGCAGTACTTC. Its protein is CASSLGPDSSYEQYF.

V gene TRBV4-1 combines with J gene TRBJ2-1; 14 bases match TRBD2. Germline CDR1 is MGHRA and CDR2 is YSYEKL. The CDR3 is 18 residues long. After removal of 4 bases from V and 7 bases from J, the junction contained 12 bases not matched to a gene. The CDR3 DNA follows: TGCGCCAGCAGCCCCCCGCCGGGACTAGCGGGAGTTTGGAATGAGCAGTTCTTC. It translates to CASSPPPGLAGVWNEQFF.

V is TRBV30 and J is TRBJ2-1; 11 bases are a match to TRBD2. CDR3 length equals 15 residues. CDR1 GTSNPN and CDR2 SVGIG come from the germline V gene (reference sequence). After removal of 0 bases from V and 8 bases from J, the junction contained 6 bases not matched to a gene. As DNA, the CDR3 is TGTGCCTGGAGTGTACGACTAGCGGGAATCCATGAGCAGTTCTTC. Protein sequence: CAWSVRLAGIHEQFF.

This clonotype has just a few counts. This sequence joins TRBV4-3 and TRBJ1-3; D remains unclear. Germline values: CDR1 LGHNA, CDR2 YSLEER. V lost 3 bases and J lost 0, with 12 bases in between. The CDR3 sequence is 16 residues long. The CDR3 region has the DNA TGCGCCAGCAGCCAGGCACTGCTTGACTCTGGAAACACCATATATTTT. Translation gives CASSQALLDSGNTIYF.

V gene TRBV20-1 combines with J gene TRBJ2-2; TRBD2 might be the D (5 bases). CDR1 is DFQATT and CDR2 is SNEGSKA in the germline V gene (reference sequence). Trimming removed 0 bases from V and 8 bases from J, with 22 bases in between. CDR3 length: 17 residues. CDR3 sequence: CSARDVRTYWETGELFF. The CDR3 bases are TGCAGTGCTAGAGATGTGCGGACTTACTGGGAGACTGGGGAGCTGTTTTTT.

In its sample, this clonotype was seen many times. The chain uses TRBV12-3 or TRBV12-4 and TRBJ1-5; D uncertain. This CDR3 region has 16 residues. The germline V and J ends were trimmed by 6 bases and 0 bases, with 15 bases remaining between them. The DNA for the CDR3 is TGTGCCAGCAGCCCCACTGGACGGTCTAGCAATCAGCCCCAGCATTTT. Translated: CASSPTGRSSNQPQHF.